Below, one TCR beta chain is given with its context. No antigen is known for it. No much larger clonotype is one base removed from it; base qualities were not supplied. These data come from a study of blood T cell repertoires in COVID-19 (dated by TCRdb to 2019 to 2021). For context, the study as a whole: The collaborator samples originated in the United States, Italy and Spain and spanned the acute and convalescent phases of COVID-19. The material from the prospective study consisted of cDNA or gDNA derived from T cells, B-cell-depleted T cells, or PBMCs. Deeply sampled blood TCRbeta repertoires from subjects exposed to, actively infected with, or recovered from COVID-19 were included in the dataset. A freely available public database, intended as a resource for researchers studying the immune response to SARS-CoV-2, is where the repertoires were released. Samples came from the ongoing ImmuneRACE study (first 160 participants) plus 1,254 subjects from 6 global collaborators. Sample metadata almost always included a de-identified subject ID, COVID-19 status, age in years and sex. Where HLA class I and class II types were available, the types were taken from metadata supplied by the sample provider, not from assay-based typing.

TCRbeta CDR3 regions were amplified from genomic DNA by means of the immunoSEQ Assay, a bias-controlled multiplex PCR. The paper's data handling went like this. Within the assay, amplification of reference gene primers was used to estimate how many nucleated cells each sample contained. To quantify the absolute abundance of each unique TCRbeta CDR3 rearrangement, sequence reads were collapsed and filtered. For each sample, productive Simpson clonality was calculated as the square root of Simpson's diversity index over productive rearrangements. TCRdb limited this immuneACCESS table to in-frame rearrangements with V and J called. A share of clones is missing; checked studies link under half to unresolved V genes, and the rest is unexplained. The D gene and trimming were derived from the DNA, and the V and J assignments and clone size from that table. This sample comprises approximately 170,000 clones, around 85% of them detected only once. Together, the top ten hold 0.95% to 1.5% of the sample.

A second Seattle source provided samples from volunteer blood donors who had recovered from COVID-19. The collaborating institutions used their own protocols to collect whole blood in K2EDTA tubes. For TCRbeta analysis, collaborators shipped samples as frozen whole blood, isolated PBMCs, or DNA extracted from either of those sample types. Overall results and qualifications from the work: The quantity of clinical and demographic metadata differed by source and by participant and was supplied without curation.

Material for sequencing was peripheral blood. This sequence originates from a man aged 55 to 69 who had recovered from COVID-19.

The CDR3 sequence is CASSQPSGGAGETQYF. The DNA reads TGTGCCAGCAGCCAACCAAGCGGGGGGGCGGGAGAGACCCAGTACTTC. The V and J segments used are TRBV3-1 (or the pseudogene TRBV3-2) and TRBJ2-5; 10 bases in the middle match TRBD2. The CDR3, cysteine through phenylalanine, is 16 amino acids long. Only CDR3 DNA is held: 48 bases, read in frame from base 1. From the germline V gene (reference sequence), CDR1 is LGHDT and CDR2 is YNNKEL. V and J are trimmed by 2 bases and 4 bases, and the gene matches miss 7 bases of the junction.